Following are 9 T cell receptor beta chains from one sample sequenced in a study of blood T cell repertoires in COVID-19. Libraries were prepared by immunoSEQ multiplex PCR; TCRdb keeps only in-frame clonotypes and omits some of them. The sample shows 350,000 to 500,000 clones, 88% of them seen only once. The sequencing input was PBMCs or T cells enriched from blood (not recorded which). The source of these receptors is a woman younger than 35 who had been exposed to COVID-19.

CDR3 region: CATGASGEKLFF. CDR3 DNA: TGTGCCACGGGGGCCTCGGGGGAAAAACTGTTTTTT. The V gene is TRBV15, the J gene TRBJ1-4, with TRBD1 as a possible D gene (6 bases). The CDR3 has 12 residues. The V gene's germline CDR1 is LNHNV and CDR2 YYDKDF (reference sequence). Deletions cut 9 bases from V and 8 bases from J, with 13 bases between. Supplemented by reference TRBV15 and TRBJ1-4, the full variable domain reads DAMVIQNPRYQVTQFGKPVTLSCSQTLNHNVMYWYQQKSSQAPKLLFHYYDKDFNNEADTPDNFQSRRPNTSFCFLDIRSPGLGDTAMYLCATGASGEKLFFGSGTQLSVL.

The chain couples TRBV6-1 to TRBJ2-7; no reliable D call. The CDR3 covers 15 residues. The V and J ends lost 2 bases and 4 bases respectively, with 15 bases between them. Germline CDR1 reads MNHNS; CDR2 reads SASEGT. The DNA for the CDR3 is TGTGCCAGCAGTGAATGGGCCCAGTCTCTTTACGAGCAGTACTTC. Amino acids: CASSEWAQSLYEQYF.

This chain links TRBV27 with TRBJ2-4; tentative D call: TRBD1 (5 bases). The CDR3 runs 13 residues. Germline CDR1 is MNHEY and CDR2 is SMNVEV (reference sequence). V dropped 5 bases and J dropped 6 bases, with 11 bases sitting between them. The DNA for the CDR3 is TGTGCCAGCAGTCCGAAAGGGGCAAACATTCAGTACTTC. Amino acid sequence: CASSPKGANIQYF.

This clone is a singleton in its sample. The V gene is TRBV5-1, the J gene TRBJ2-5, with D maybe TRBD2 (5 bases). Germline loops: CDR1 SGHRS, CDR2 YFSETQ. V dropped 0 bases and J dropped 0 bases, with 12 bases sitting between them. CDR3 length equals 16 residues. The CDR3 loop is CASSLATTRNQETQYF. CDR3 coding DNA: TGCGCCAGCAGCTTGGCCACCACTAGGAACCAAGAGACCCAGTACTTC.

The chain is built from TRBV19 and TRBJ2-7; 14 nucleotides align to TRBD2. Germline lookup yields CDR1 LNHDA and CDR2 SQIVND (reference sequence). The CDR3 extends over 16 amino acids. V was clipped by 4 bases and J by 7 bases; unmatched bases: 9. CDR3 nucleotides: TGTGCCAGTAGTAGACTAGCGGGAGGGCCCTCCTGGGAGCAGTACTTC. Translating gives CASSRLAGGPSWEQYF.

The J gene is TRBJ1-1, the V gene TRBV5-8, with 7 bases aligning to TRBD1. Germline values: CDR1 SGHTS, CDR2 YDEGEE. CDR3 size: 15 residues. Trimming at V came to 0 bases and at J to 7 bases, leaving 9 bases not matched to a gene. The CDR3 loop is CASSLERGQSVEAFF. The CDR3 DNA is TGTGCCAGCAGCTTGGAAAGGGGGCAATCAGTTGAAGCTTTCTTT. Full variable domain (rest looked up from reference TRBV5-8 and TRBJ1-1): EAGVTQSPTHLIKTRGQQATLRCSPISGHTSVYWYQQALGLGLQFLLWYDEGEERNRGNFPPRFSGRQFPNYSSELNVNALELEDSALYLCASSLERGQSVEAFFGQGTRLTVV.

The chain has TRBV7-9 and TRBJ2-2; D not resolved. The CDR3 spans 14 residues. Trimming shortened V by 4 bases and J by 3 bases, and 9 bases separated the two germline ends. CDR1 is SEHNR, CDR2 FQNEAQ, per germline (reference sequence). The CDR3, as DNA: TGTGCCAGCAGCTACTTTTATGACACCGGGGAGCTGTTTTTT. Its translation is CASSYFYDTGELFF.

The chain combines TRBV7-9 with TRBJ1-1; unclear D gene. This CDR3 contains 13 residues. V dropped 3 bases and J dropped 2 bases, with 7 bases sitting between them. Germline CDR1 reads SEHNR; CDR2 reads FQNEAQ (reference sequence). The CDR3 reads CASSLAENTEAFF. The CDR3 coding sequence is TGTGCCAGCAGCTTGGCAGAAAACACTGAAGCTTTCTTT.

The chain has TRBV7-9 and TRBJ1-2, with D unclear. V was clipped by 4 bases and J by 4 bases, with 10 bases between them. This CDR3 spans 13 amino acids. CDR1 SEHNR and CDR2 FQNEAQ come from the germline V gene (reference sequence). CDR3 loop: CASSSIPSYGYTF. The CDR3 region has the DNA TGTGCCAGCAGCTCCATCCCGAGCTATGGCTACACCTTC.